One sample yielded the 29 T cell receptor beta chains listed below, sequenced in a study of blood T cell repertoires in COVID-19. This table comes from immunoSEQ multiplex PCR, and its TCRdb copy is limited to in-frame clones, with some not included. The table records under 250,000 clones, around 85% of them present only once. The sample taken for sequencing was PBMCs or T cells enriched from blood (not recorded which). The receptor source for this set is a woman in her thirties or forties with acute COVID-19.

This chain joins TRBV14 and TRBJ2-3; 8 bases align to TRBD2. V gave up 4 bases and J gave up 2 bases; unmatched junction bases: 11. The CDR3 loop spans 17 amino acids. Germline CDR1 SGHDN, CDR2 FVKESK. The CDR3 nucleotides are TGTGCCAGCAGCCGCCGGGGGGGTGGAGGACACACAGATACGCAGTATTTT. Protein: CASSRRGGGGHTDTQYF.

The CDR3 DNA follows: TGTGCCAGCAGCCCCTGGAGGATCCCACGCGACACAGATACGCAGTATTTT. Protein: CASSPWRIPRDTDTQYF. V gene TRBV14 combines with J gene TRBJ2-3; tentative D call: TRBD2 (5 bases). Germline V CDR1 and CDR2: SGHDN, FVKESK. This CDR3 has 17 residues. V was pared by 4 bases and J by 2 bases, with 19 bases between. The whole variable domain, remainder taken from reference TRBV14 and TRBJ2-3, is EAGVTQFPSHSVIEKGQTVTLRCDPISGHDNLYWYRRVMGKEIKFLLHFVKESKQDESGMPNNRFLAERTGGTYSTLKVQPAELEDSGVYFCASSPWRIPRDTDTQYFGPGTRLTVL.

The gene calls are TRBV5-1 and TRBJ2-5, with TRBD1 identical over 7 bases. The CDR3 covers 19 residues. Losses at the gene ends were 3 bases for V and 2 bases for J; bases not matched to a gene: 19. Germline CDR1 and CDR2: SGHRS and YFSETQ. The CDR3 region is CASSSHRGATRLFQETQYF. The DNA of the CDR3 is TGCGCCAGCAGCTCTCACAGGGGCGCCACTAGGTTGTTTCAAGAGACCCAGTACTTC.

The chain uses TRBV19 and TRBJ1-5; 10 nucleotides align to TRBD1. Trimming removed 8 bases from V and 7 bases from J; junction bases left unmatched: 5. Looked up from germline, CDR1 is LNHDA and CDR2 is SQIVND (reference sequence). The CDR3 contains 13 residues. In DNA, the CDR3 is TGTGCCAGTGCCGGGACAGGGGACCAGCCCCAGCATTTT. Protein sequence: CASAGTGDQPQHF.

This chain connects TRBV19 to TRBJ2-1; TRBD2 matches at 8 bases. The V segment lost 7 bases and the J segment 5 bases; nucleotides outside the gene matches: 13. CDR1 and CDR2 from the germline V gene are LNHDA and SQIVND (reference sequence). The CDR3 is 16 amino acids. For the CDR3, the DNA is TGTGCCAGTACCCCCCCACGGGGGGGGCAGGACAATGAGCAGTTCTTC. Translating gives CASTPPRGGQDNEQFF. Full variable domain (rest looked up from reference TRBV19 and TRBJ2-1): DGGITQSPKYLFRKEGQNVTLSCEQNLNHDAMYWYRQDPGQGLRLIYYSQIVNDFQKGDIAEGYSVSREKKESFPLTVTSAQKNPTAFYLCASTPPRGGQDNEQFFGPGTRLTVL.

The genes are TRBV29-1 and TRBJ2-4; 7 bases match TRBD2. V was clipped by 6 bases and J by 9 bases; unmatched bases: 11. The germline V gene encodes CDR1 SQVTM and CDR2 ANQGSEA. The CDR3 runs to 13 residues. The CDR3 bases are TGCAGCGTGGGGGGAGGGGAGAGAGCCATTCAGTACTTC. This codes for CSVGGGERAIQYF.

The J gene is TRBJ2-5, the V gene TRBV29-1; the match to TRBD2 covers 12 bases. Unmatched junction bases numbered 0, after V lost 1 base and J lost 0 bases. The CDR3 length is 15 residues. Germline V gene sequence: CDR1 SQVTM, CDR2 ANQGSEA. The CDR3 DNA follows: TGCAGCGTTGAAGGGACTAGCGGGGACCAAGAGACCCAGTACTTC. Protein sequence: CSVEGTSGDQETQYF.

The chain couples TRBV7-8 to TRBJ1-1, with TRBD1 matching over 7 bases. Trimming at V came to 3 bases and at J to 2 bases, leaving 6 bases not matched to a gene. Germline V gene sequence: CDR1 SGHVS, CDR2 FQNEAQ. The CDR3 spans 15 residues. CDR3 sequence: CASSFDRVGNTEAFF. The CDR3 DNA is TGTGCCAGCAGCTTCGACAGGGTGGGAAACACTGAAGCTTTCTTT.

The J gene is TRBJ1-3, the V gene TRBV4-2; D is ambiguous. Germline V gene data show CDR1 as LGHNA and CDR2 as YNFKEQ. Trimming took off 0 bases at V and 0 bases at J, with 9 bases between the two ends. The CDR3 consists of 16 residues. Written as DNA, the CDR3 is TGTGCCAGCAGCCAAGAAGCGGTGAACTCTGGAAACACCATATATTTT. Encoded protein: CASSQEAVNSGNTIYF.

The chain carries TRBV7-2 and TRBJ1-1, with TRBD1 identical over 7 bases. This CDR3 has 15 amino acids. The germline V gene has CDR1 SGHTA and CDR2 FQGNSA. V was pared by 8 bases and J by 1 base, with 10 bases of the junction left unmatched. This CDR3 reads CASVWTGVENTEAFF. The CDR3, as DNA: TGTGCCAGCGTTTGGACAGGTGTCGAGAACACTGAAGCTTTCTTT.

The genes are TRBV27 and TRBJ2-3; 9 bases are a match to TRBD2. This CDR3 contains 17 residues. J lost 0 bases, V lost 10 bases, and 14 bases had no gene match. Germline V gene lookup returns CDR1 MNHEY and CDR2 SMNVEV (reference sequence). This CDR3 reads CATHHGGLAGSTDTQYF. The DNA of the CDR3 is TGTGCCACCCACCACGGCGGGCTAGCGGGGAGCACAGATACGCAGTATTTT.

This clone has more than one count but fewer than ten. The chain recombines TRBV28 with TRBJ1-5, with D unclear. CDR1 is MDHEN and CDR2 is SYDVKM in the germline V gene. Between the trimmed V and J ends, which lost 2 bases and 2 bases, there was a span of 7 bases. This CDR3 is built from 14 residues. CDR3 nucleotide sequence: TGTGCCAGCAGTTTAATCCGGGGCAATCAGCCCCAGCATTTT. Encoded protein: CASSLIRGNQPQHF.

The chain combines TRBV13 with TRBJ1-6; 10 bases are a match to TRBD1. Germline V gene data show CDR1 as PRHDT and CDR2 as FYEKMQ (reference sequence). V shed 8 bases and J 7 bases; nucleotides not matched to a gene: 2. The CDR3 consists of 13 residues. The CDR3 nucleotides are TGTGCCAGCTCGGGACAGGGGAATTCACCCCTCCACTTT. Residues: CASSGQGNSPLHF.

The V gene is TRBV6-5, the J gene TRBJ2-1; weak D call: TRBD2 (5 bases). V was shortened by 4 bases and J by 5 bases, with 12 bases between the two germline ends. Per the germline V gene, CDR1 is MNHEY and CDR2 is SVGAGI. CDR3 size: 14 residues. The CDR3 nucleotides read TGTGCCAGCAGTTTTAGGGAGATCGACAATGAGCAGTTCTTC. Translation: CASSFREIDNEQFF.

This clone was found once. The chain combines TRBV5-6 with TRBJ1-2; TRBD1 might be the D (5 bases). V lost 0 bases to trimming and J lost 0 bases, with 6 bases between them. Germline assignment: CDR1 SGHDT and CDR2 YYEEEE. The length of the CDR3 is 14 residues. The CDR3 region is CASSLVTANYGYTF. The DNA for the CDR3 is TGTGCCAGCAGCTTGGTGACAGCTAACTATGGCTACACCTTC. Full variable domain (missing parts from reference TRBV5-6 and TRBJ1-2): DAGVTQSPTHLIKTRGQQVTLRCSPKSGHDTVSWYQQALGQGPQFIFQYYEEEERQRGNFPDRFSGHQFPNYSSELNVNALLLGDSALYLCASSLVTANYGYTFGSGTRLTVV.

This clone was seen more than once but under ten times. CDR3: CASSFLDGNEKLFF. The CDR3 DNA is TGTGCCAGCAGCTTTTTAGACGGGAATGAAAAACTGTTTTTT. This chain links TRBV5-5 with TRBJ1-4; D gene uncertain. The CDR3 covers 14 residues. Germline lookup yields CDR1 SGHKS and CDR2 YYEKEE (reference sequence). Trimming stripped 2 bases from V and 5 bases from J, with 10 bases between.

V usage is TRBV27 and J usage is TRBJ1-5, with D maybe TRBD1 (5 bases). The V gene's germline CDR1 is MNHEY and CDR2 SMNVEV (reference sequence). V gave up 3 bases and J gave up 2 bases, with 17 bases separating them. The CDR3 totals 17 residues. CDR3 nucleotides: TGTGCCAGCAGTTTTGCCCCCGGGGGATCTGGCAATCAGCCCCAGCATTTT. Translating it yields CASSFAPGGSGNQPQHF.

J is TRBJ2-7 and V is TRBV4-2; D remains ambiguous. With 4 bases removed from V and 0 bases from J, the gap between germline ends came to 10 bases. The CDR3 has 14 residues. CDR1 is LGHNA, CDR2 YNFKEQ, per germline. The CDR3 DNA follows: TGTGCCAGCAGCCGAACAGAGAGCTCCTACGAGCAGTACTTC. It is translated as CASSRTESSYEQYF.

This chain joins TRBV15 and TRBJ1-2; possible D gene TRBD1, 6 bases. The V end was cut by 0 bases, the J end by 0 bases, with 17 bases between. This CDR3 has 18 residues. Germline CDR1 is LNHNV and CDR2 is YYDKDF (reference sequence). CDR3 protein: CATSRDRGGAGANYGYTF. The CDR3, as DNA: TGTGCCACCAGCAGAGATCGCGGGGGGGCGGGAGCTAACTATGGCTACACCTTC.

This rearrangement joins TRBV7-2 to TRBJ2-2; D not certain. V shed 1 base and J shed 8 bases, with 8 bases lying between them. The germline gives CDR1 SGHTA, CDR2 FQGNSA. The CDR3 consists of 13 residues. Here the CDR3 reads CASSLVPLGELFF. CDR3 DNA: TGTGCCAGCAGCTTAGTCCCTTTAGGGGAGCTGTTTTTT.

The rearrangement joins TRBV7-9 to TRBJ2-3, with TRBD1 matching 7 bases. J gave up 2 bases and V 5 bases, and 10 bases lay outside the gene matches. CDR3 size: 16 residues. Germline CDR1 is SEHNR and CDR2 is FQNEAQ (reference sequence). The CDR3 sequence is CASSNPDRDATDTQYF. CDR3 DNA sequence: TGTGCCAGCAGCAATCCCGACAGGGATGCCACAGATACGCAGTATTTT.

The chain recombines TRBV10-2 with TRBJ2-5; 7 bases align to TRBD2. V was pared by 8 bases and J by 5 bases, with 11 bases of the junction left unmatched. The CDR3 is made up of 14 amino acids. Germline CDR1 is WSHSY and CDR2 is SAAADI. CDR3: CASAYLAERETQYF. In DNA form, the CDR3 reads TGCGCCAGCGCTTATCTAGCGGAGAGGGAGACCCAGTACTTC.

A few counts support this clone. This chain uses TRBV6-6 with TRBJ1-5; tentative D call: TRBD1 (6 bases). This CDR3 region has 17 residues. The germline gives CDR1 MNHNY, CDR2 SVGAGI (reference sequence). V was pared by 6 bases and J by 0 bases, with 18 bases between. CDR3 protein: CASRRLTGGYSNQPQHF. CDR3 nucleotides: TGTGCCAGCAGGCGATTGACAGGAGGTTATAGCAATCAGCCCCAGCATTTT.

The gene calls are TRBV6-6 and TRBJ1-3, with TRBD1 matching over 8 bases. Germline V gene lookup returns CDR1 MNHNY and CDR2 SVGAGI (reference sequence). V shed 5 bases, J shed 4 bases, and the junction held 10 bases outside the gene matches. CDR3 length: 16 amino acids. DNA of the CDR3: TGTGCCAGCAGTACCAGAGCCGGGACAGGAGGAAACACCATATATTTT. It specifies CASSTRAGTGGNTIYF.

The chain links TRBV4-2 to TRBJ1-2; 10 bases align to TRBD1. The germline CDR1 and CDR2 sequences are LGHNA and YNFKEQ. V gave up 1 base and J gave up 1 base; unmatched junction bases: 3. The CDR3 has 16 residues. CDR3 residues: CASSQGGTGDNYGYTF. In DNA, the CDR3 is TGTGCCAGCAGCCAAGGCGGGACAGGGGATAACTATGGCTACACCTTC.

The rearrangement links TRBV6-5 to TRBJ1-5; 8 nucleotides align to TRBD1. The CDR3 covers 12 residues. CDR1 is MNHEY, CDR2 SVGAGI, per germline. Trimming at V came to 7 bases and at J to 5 bases, leaving 1 base not matched to a gene. CDR3 region: CASKTGDQPQHF. CDR3 DNA sequence: TGTGCCAGCAAGACAGGGGATCAGCCCCAGCATTTT.

The gene calls are TRBV21-1 and TRBJ1-5. TRBV21-1 has pseudogene status. The CDR3 has 12 amino acids. The chain's CDR3 is CASSIVGQPQHF. CDR3 nucleotide sequence: TGTGCCAGCAGCATAGTCGGTCAGCCCCAGCATTTT.

The rearrangement uses TRBV18 and TRBJ2-3, with D perhaps TRBD2 (5 bases). The CDR3 extends over 15 amino acids. Germline V gives CDR1 KGHSH, CDR2 LQKENI. Trimming pared 6 bases from V and 0 bases from J, leaving 13 bases between. Here the CDR3 DNA reads TGTGCCAGCTCCCCGGCGGGCGCGAGCACAGATACGCAGTATTTT. This sequence encodes CASSPAGASTDTQYF. The full variable domain, with the rest looked up from reference TRBV18 and TRBJ2-3, is NAGVMQNPRHLVRRRGQEARLRCSPMKGHSHVYWYRQLPEEGLKFMVYLQKENIIDESGMPKERFSAEFPKEGPSILRIQQVVRGDSAAYFCASSPAGASTDTQYFGPGTRLTVL.

This sequence joins TRBV11-2 and TRBJ2-2, with D tentatively TRBD2 (6 bases). The CDR3 is 16 amino acids. Trimming cost V 6 bases and J 2 bases, with 16 bases left between them. In germline, CDR1 is SGHAT, CDR2 FQNNGV. This CDR3 reads CASRFLGRGNTGELFF. CDR3 in DNA: TGTGCCAGCAGATTCCTAGGGCGGGGCAACACCGGGGAGCTGTTTTTT.